The 10 T cell receptor beta chains below all came from one sample that was sequenced in a study of cytomegalovirus exposure and HLA in healthy donors. It was with 60 Vbeta and 13 Jbeta primers that the PCR ran. TCRdb's table, derived via immunoSEQ multiplex PCR, lists solely in-frame clones and lacks some. The top ten hold less than 1.5% of the sample, which has about 180,000 clones, more than 70% seen once. Sequenced sample: PBMCs. These receptor sequences come from a girl between 10 and 17 years old in good health and CMV-seropositive.

The rearrangement joins TRBV7-9 to TRBJ1-4; 11 bases fit TRBD1. CDR1 and CDR2 from the germline V gene are SEHNR and FQNEAQ (reference sequence). V shed 10 bases and J 7 bases; nucleotides not matched to a gene: 8. The length of the CDR3 is 14 residues. The DNA for the CDR3 is TGTGCCACGACTGGCGGGACAGGGGGTGAAAAACTGTTTTTT. Protein sequence: CATTGGTGGEKLFF.

This chain joins TRBV18 and TRBJ2-5; TRBD1 agrees at 10 bases. The length of the CDR3 is 15 residues. Germline loops: CDR1 KGHSH, CDR2 LQKENI. Germline trimming cut 2 bases from V and 2 bases from J; bases unmatched to any gene: 2. CDR3 DNA sequence: TGTGCCAGCTCACCAATGGGACAGGGGCAAGAGACCCAGTACTTC. Translated, it gives CASSPMGQGQETQYF.

This chain joins TRBV2 and TRBJ2-7, with a tentative D call TRBD2 (7 bases). CDR3 size: 14 residues. V lost 7 bases and J 1 base, leaving 14 bases between the germline ends. Germline loops: CDR1 SNHLY, CDR2 FYNNEI. This chain's CDR3 is CASKGGGESYEQYF. The CDR3 DNA reads as TGTGCCAGCAAGGGAGGGGGGGAGTCCTACGAGCAGTACTTC.

The chain uses TRBV7-2 and TRBJ2-1; D uncertain. CDR1 and CDR2 from the germline V gene are SGHTA and FQGNSA. V was trimmed by 5 bases and J by 6 bases, leaving 11 bases between them. CDR3 length: 13 amino acids. The DNA for the CDR3 is TGTGCCAGCAGCCCGCGGTACCCCAATGAGCAGTTCTTC. Its translation is CASSPRYPNEQFF.

The rearrangement links TRBV5-8 to TRBJ2-7, with 11 bases lining up with TRBD2. Germline assignment: CDR1 SGHTS and CDR2 YDEGEE. Losses at the gene ends were 0 bases for V and 2 bases for J; bases not matched to a gene: 4. The CDR3 spans 16 residues. As DNA, the CDR3 is TGTGCCAGCAGCTTGGGTACTAGCGGGAGACCCTACGAGCAGTACTTC. Protein sequence: CASSLGTSGRPYEQYF. Variable domain in full (rest from reference TRBV5-8 and TRBJ2-7): EAGVTQSPTHLIKTRGQQATLRCSPISGHTSVYWYQQALGLGLQFLLWYDEGEERNRGNFPPRFSGRQFPNYSSELNVNALELEDSALYLCASSLGTSGRPYEQYFGPGTRLTVT.

This clone was counted a few times. CDR3 nucleotides: TGTGCCAGCAGCCAAGCAGGCGGGGGGCGGAGGAGTGAGACCCAGTACTTC. It is translated as CASSQAGGGRRSETQYF. The gene calls are TRBV7-9 and TRBJ2-5, with 8 bases fitting TRBD2. The V gene's germline CDR1 is SEHNR and CDR2 FQNEAQ (reference sequence). The CDR3 spans 17 residues. The ends lost 5 bases at V and 5 bases at J; junction bases unmatched: 16.

Written as DNA, the CDR3 is TGTGCCAGCAGGGGGCGGCCCGGGCAGCCCCAGCATTTT. This translates into CASRGRPGQPQHF. V gene TRBV2 combines with J gene TRBJ1-5; D might be TRBD1 (5 bases). The ends were cut back, 6 bases at V and 7 bases at J, with 13 bases in the middle. Germline V gives CDR1 SNHLY, CDR2 FYNNEI. The CDR3 runs 13 residues. Drawing the rest from reference TRBV2 and TRBJ1-5, the complete variable domain is EPEVTQTPSHQVTQMGQEVILRCVPISNHLYFYWYRQILGQKVEFLVSFYNNEISEKSEIFDDQFSVERPDGSNFTLKIRSTKLEDSAMYFCASRGRPGQPQHFGDGTRLSIL.

The J gene is TRBJ2-7, the V gene TRBV7-9; D perhaps matches TRBD1 (6 bases). The V end was cut by 1 base, the J end by 5 bases, with 12 bases between. The CDR3 sequence is 14 residues long. Germline V gives CDR1 SEHNR, CDR2 FQNEAQ (reference sequence). The CDR3 DNA follows: TGTGCCAGCAGCTTAGTCGCAGGGGCCCACGAGCAGTACTTC. Residues: CASSLVAGAHEQYF.

The V gene is TRBV4-2, the J gene TRBJ2-3, with 13 bases identical to TRBD2. J was trimmed by 5 bases and V by 1 base; bases with no gene match: 3. The CDR3 has 16 residues. Per the germline V gene, CDR1 is LGHNA and CDR2 is YNFKEQ. DNA of the CDR3: TGTGCCAGCAGCCAAGGAGGACTAGCGGGAGTAGATACGCAGTATTTT. It translates to CASSQGGLAGVDTQYF.

This clone was detected once. V gene TRBV7-9 combines with J gene TRBJ2-1; 10 positions match TRBD2. The V gene end was trimmed by 1 base and the J gene end by 9 bases; junction bases not matched to a gene: 6. The CDR3 is made up of 15 amino acids. Germline CDR1 reads SEHNR; CDR2 reads FQNEAQ (reference sequence). The CDR3 nucleotides are TGTGCCAGCAGCTTAGGGGCTAGCGGGAGCGGTGAGCAGTTCTTC. Encoded protein: CASSLGASGSGEQFF.